The next 9 T cell receptor beta chains were all read from a single sample in a study of neurological immune-mediated disorders. TCRdb reprocessed the 5' RACE reads via MiXCR and lists one record per CDR3 protein. The data show roughly 39,000 distinct CDR3 sequences, roughly 5% seen once. The sample taken for sequencing was CD4+ T cells from blood. Receptor source: a man aged 18 to 35 in good health.

This clonotype was picked up many times. This chain links TRBV20-1 with TRBJ2-3; TRBD2 matches at 10 bases. This CDR3 spans 16 amino acids. Germline-derived CDR1 and CDR2 are DFQATT and SNEGSKA (reference sequence). The V segment lost 3 bases and the J segment 4 bases; nucleotides outside the gene matches: 10. CDR3 protein: CSASPLAGVGADTQYF. The CDR3 region has the DNA TGCAGTGCTAGTCCCCTAGCGGGGGTCGGGGCAGATACGCAGTATTTT.

In this sample, this clonotype turned up many times. The genes are TRBV4-3 and TRBJ1-5, with D tentatively TRBD1 (6 bases). Germline lookup yields CDR1 LGHNA and CDR2 YSLEER. Trimming removed 0 bases from V and 7 bases from J, with 16 bases in between. The CDR3 length is 16 residues. CDR3 sequence (DNA): TGCGCCAGCAGCCAAGATCTGGGGACAACCAGCCAGCCCCAGCATTTT. It specifies CASSQDLGTTSQPQHF.

This clonotype was detected ten times or more. The rearrangement joins TRBV27 to TRBJ1-2, with 8 bases aligning to TRBD1. The CDR3 totals 16 residues. The V gene's germline CDR1 is MNHEY and CDR2 SMNVEV (reference sequence). The V and J ends lost 8 bases and 1 base, in that order; junction bases with no gene match: 12. CDR3 in DNA: TGTGCCAGCGCCCCAGGGGGCTGGGATTTTAACTATGGCTACACCTTC. Amino acid sequence: CASAPGGWDFNYGYTF.

The table lists this clonotype with many counts. The rearrangement uses TRBV6-5 and TRBJ2-1; a possible D gene is TRBD1 (5 bases). This CDR3 has 15 residues. CDR1 MNHEY and CDR2 SVGAGI come from the germline V gene. Between the trimmed V and J ends, which lost 3 bases and 3 bases, there was a span of 12 bases. CDR3: CASSYSGHDYNEQFF. CDR3 sequence (DNA): TGTGCCAGCAGTTATTCAGGGCATGACTACAATGAGCAGTTCTTC.

At least ten counts were recorded for this clonotype. The chain has TRBV6-6 and TRBJ2-7, with no clear D. Trimming removed 8 bases at V and 6 bases at J, with 14 bases between. The length of the CDR3 is 12 residues. The germline V gene has CDR1 MNHNY and CDR2 SVGAGI (reference sequence). The CDR3 DNA sequence: TGTGCCAGCCACGGTTTACCTGGCGAGCAGTACTTC. Translating it yields CASHGLPGEQYF.

This clonotype was seen repeatedly, ten times or more. V gene TRBV7-8 combines with J gene TRBJ1-5; 8 bases fit TRBD1. The V and J ends lost 5 bases and 6 bases, in that order; junction bases with no gene match: 6. The CDR3 is made up of 14 amino acids. Germline loops: CDR1 SGHVS, CDR2 FQNEAQ. The DNA for the CDR3 is TGTGCCAGCAGCCTAGACAGGGGAGCTCAGCCCCAGCATTTT. Protein product: CASSLDRGAQPQHF.

This clonotype was recorded many times. This chain's CDR3 is CSDSTGRGNSPLHF. In DNA, the CDR3 is TGCAGTGATTCGACAGGGCGGGGGAATTCACCCCTCCACTTT. V usage is TRBV20-1 and J usage is TRBJ1-6, with 7 bases fitting TRBD1. CDR3 length: 14 residues. With 7 bases clipped from V and 7 bases from J, the junction kept 10 bases outside the gene matches. Germline CDR1 DFQATT, CDR2 SNEGSKA (reference sequence).

This clonotype was detected ten times or more. The V and J genes are TRBV7-9 and TRBJ2-2; 8 bases match TRBD2. The ends lost 5 bases at V and 3 bases at J; junction bases unmatched: 11. There are 17 residues in the CDR3. CDR1 is SEHNR and CDR2 is FQNEAQ in the germline V gene (reference sequence). The CDR3 coding sequence is TGTGCCAGCAGCCGATCCCGGACTAGCAGTTACACCGGGGAGCTGTTTTTT. It translates to CASSRSRTSSYTGELFF.

At least ten counts were recorded for this clonotype. V and J are TRBV6-5 and TRBJ1-1; TRBD1 is a possible D gene (5 bases). The V end was cut by 2 bases, the J end by 11 bases, with 18 bases between. Looked up from germline, CDR1 is MNHEY and CDR2 is SVGAGI. The CDR3 is 14 residues long. CDR3 bases: TGTGCCAGCAGTTACGCCACCTTGGGGACGACTGCTTTCTTT. The encoded protein is CASSYATLGTTAFF.